Presented here are 14 T cell receptor beta chains from one specimen sequenced in a study of radiation and T cells in renal cell carcinoma. Time point of the sample: blood 4 weeks post-SBRT, at nephrectomy. Treatment noted: 15 Gy SBRT to primary tumor, nephrectomy 4 weeks later. TCRdb's table, derived via immunoSEQ multiplex PCR, lists solely in-frame clones and lacks some. The table shows 150,000 to 200,000 clones, with about nine tenths occurring only once. Sample: blood, taken from a patient whose treatment included radiotherapy and nephrectomy. Receptor source: a woman between 50 and 59 years old with renal cell carcinoma.

The V gene is TRBV7-9, the J gene TRBJ1-1; unclear D gene. V was trimmed by 3 bases and J by 2 bases, leaving 7 bases between them. The CDR3 runs to 13 residues. In germline, CDR1 is SEHNR, CDR2 FQNEAQ (reference sequence). In nucleotides, the CDR3 is TGTGCCAGCAGCTTTCAGTCAAACACTGAAGCTTTCTTT. It codes for CASSFQSNTEAFF.

The chain joins TRBV5-4 to TRBJ2-5; D remains ambiguous. The J call is in doubt because the DNA end fits TRBJ2-7 better. The CDR3 is made up of 13 amino acids. Looked up from germline, CDR1 is SGHNT and CDR2 is YYREEE (reference sequence). Here the CDR3 reads CASRSGSSYEQYF. In DNA, the CDR3 is TGTGCCAGCAGGTCTGGGTCTTCCTACGAGCAGTACTTC.

This chain uses TRBV10-3 with TRBJ2-5; D is undetermined. Germline loops: CDR1 ENHRY, CDR2 SYGVKD. This CDR3 region has 13 residues. Trimming left V 1 base short and J 1 base short, with 4 bases between. The chain's CDR3 is CAISEWFQETQYF. CDR3 nucleotides: TGTGCCATCAGTGAGTGGTTCCAAGAGACCCAGTACTTC.

This rearrangement joins TRBV19 to TRBJ1-4, with D unresolved. This CDR3 comprises 17 residues. Germline CDR1 and CDR2: LNHDA and SQIVND (reference sequence). Trimming left V 4 bases short and J 3 bases short, with 18 bases between. CDR3 amino acids: CASSRAGSRTSNEKLFF. The CDR3 nucleotides read TGTGCCAGTAGTAGAGCGGGCAGCCGTACGTCTAATGAAAAACTGTTTTTT. Full variable domain (rest looked up from reference TRBV19 and TRBJ1-4): DGGITQSPKYLFRKEGQNVTLSCEQNLNHDAMYWYRQDPGQGLRLIYYSQIVNDFQKGDIAEGYSVSREKKESFPLTVTSAQKNPTAFYLCASSRAGSRTSNEKLFFGSGTQLSVL.

The genes are TRBV7-9 and TRBJ1-2; 7 nucleotides align to TRBD1. CDR1 is SEHNR and CDR2 is FQNEAQ in the germline V gene (reference sequence). V dropped 1 base and J dropped 6; count of bases not matched to a gene: 5. CDR3 length: 14 amino acids. CDR3 loop: CASSLVEGAHGYTF. The CDR3 nucleotides are TGTGCCAGCAGCTTAGTAGAGGGGGCACATGGCTACACCTTC.

The chain combines TRBV13 with TRBJ2-7; TRBD2 is a possible D gene (5 bases). Germline V gene data show CDR1 as PRHDT and CDR2 as FYEKMQ (reference sequence). The CDR3 has 11 residues. V lost 8 bases to trimming and J lost 3 bases, with 8 bases between them. The CDR3 nucleotides are TGTGCCAGCCGGGGTCGCTACGAGCAGTACTTC. Its protein is CASRGRYEQYF.

The chain employs TRBV2 and TRBJ2-7, with TRBD2 matching 14 bases. The CDR3 is 18 amino acids. The V gene end was trimmed by 6 bases and the J gene end by 0 bases; junction bases not matched to a gene: 10. Germline-derived CDR1 and CDR2 are SNHLY and FYNNEI. The CDR3 DNA is TGTGCCAGCAGAGCCGGGACTAGCGGGGGTTACGACTCCTACGAGCAGTACTTC. It encodes CASRAGTSGGYDSYEQYF.

The chain employs TRBV6-1 and TRBJ2-2; 9 bases match TRBD2. This CDR3 spans 15 amino acids. Germline CDR1 is MNHNS and CDR2 is SASEGT. V was pared by 6 bases and J by 6 bases, with 8 bases of the junction left unmatched. The CDR3 loop is CASSSGTSRPGELFF. CDR3 in DNA: TGTGCCAGCAGCTCCGGGACTAGCCGTCCCGGGGAGCTGTTTTTT.

This clone turned up a few times. The chain is built from TRBV5-6 and TRBJ1-1; 7 positions agree with TRBD1. With 3 bases clipped from V and 11 bases from J, the junction kept 7 bases outside the gene matches. In germline, CDR1 is SGHDT, CDR2 YYEEEE. This CDR3 spans 12 amino acids. The CDR3: CASSSGGVAAFF. In DNA form, the CDR3 reads TGTGCCAGCAGCTCAGGGGGGGTGGCCGCTTTCTTT.

This sequence joins TRBV6-6 and TRBJ1-1; a weak D match, TRBD1 (5 bases). The length of the CDR3 is 11 residues. V was pared by 7 bases and J by 7 bases, with 10 bases between. The V gene's germline CDR1 is MNHNY and CDR2 SVGAGI (reference sequence). The CDR3 loop is CASKWDLEAFF. The CDR3, as DNA: TGTGCCAGCAAATGGGACCTTGAAGCTTTCTTT.

This chain joins TRBV5-1 and TRBJ1-4, with TRBD1 matching over 7 bases. With V trimmed by 0 bases and J by 4 bases, 3 bases remained unmatched. Germline-derived CDR1 and CDR2 are SGHRS and YFSETQ. CDR3 length: 15 residues. For the CDR3, the DNA is TGCGCCAGCAGCTTGGACACAGGGGATAATGAAAAACTGTTTTTT. The encoded protein is CASSLDTGDNEKLFF.

V usage is TRBV11-3 and J usage is TRBJ2-2; 12 bases align to TRBD2. V shed 0 bases, J shed 8 bases, and the junction held 7 bases outside the gene matches. This CDR3 is built from 17 residues. Germline values: CDR1 SGHNT, CDR2 YENEEA. CDR3 protein: CASSLELLAGGAGELFF. The CDR3 DNA reads as TGTGCCAGCAGCTTAGAGTTACTAGCGGGAGGAGCTGGGGAGCTGTTTTTT.

The chain uses TRBV7-6 and TRBJ2-7, with D maybe TRBD2 (6 bases). V was clipped by 6 bases and J by 2 bases, with 14 bases between them. Germline V gene lookup returns CDR1 SGHVS and CDR2 FNYEAQ. The CDR3 is 14 amino acids. The CDR3 protein is CASSLSAGTYEQYF. DNA for the CDR3: TGTGCCAGCAGTCTTTCGGCGGGGACCTACGAGCAGTACTTC.

The chain links TRBV28 to TRBJ1-4; perhaps TRBD1 as D (6 bases). V dropped 7 bases and J dropped 4 bases, with 16 bases sitting between them. Germline V lookup: CDR1 MDHEN, CDR2 SYDVKM. The CDR3 runs 15 residues. The CDR3, as DNA: TGTGCCAGCAAAGTTGAGGACAGACTTAATGAAAAACTGTTTTTT. As protein: CASKVEDRLNEKLFF.